These 18 T cell receptor beta chains were all obtained from the same sample, sequenced in a study of T cell responses to AZD1222 COVID-19 vaccine. The protocol was immunoSEQ multiplex PCR, while the TCRdb copy is restricted to in-frame clones and leaves out a portion. The profile shows about 150,000 clones, about nine tenths of them singletons. Sequences were derived from peripheral blood, sampled on day 0 of AZD1222 vaccination. Receptors were obtained from an adult in good health.

The rearrangement links TRBV29-1 to TRBJ1-3; TRBD1 matches at 7 bases. With 5 bases clipped from V and 0 bases from J, the junction kept 13 bases outside the gene matches. Germline V gene lookup returns CDR1 SQVTM and CDR2 ANQGSEA. The CDR3 consists of 17 residues. CDR3 coding DNA: TGCAGCGTTATCCCTTGGTCAGGGGGAAGCTCTGGAAACACCATATATTTT. This translates into CSVIPWSGGSSGNTIYF.

This clone was counted only a few times. The rearrangement uses TRBV9 and TRBJ2-7; 9 nucleotides match TRBD1. V lost 3 bases to trimming and J lost 3 bases; unmatched junction nucleotides: 1. Per germline, CDR1 SGDLS and CDR2 YYNGEE. The CDR3 runs to 13 residues. The CDR3 sequence: CASSGTGDYEQYF. In DNA form, the CDR3 reads TGTGCCAGCAGCGGGACAGGGGACTACGAGCAGTACTTC.

The rearrangement joins TRBV2 to TRBJ2-2, with TRBD1 matching 9 bases. CDR1 SNHLY and CDR2 FYNNEI come from the germline V gene. V dropped 5 bases and J dropped 5; count of bases not matched to a gene: 6. This CDR3 contains 15 residues. The CDR3 region is CASSWDRERTGELFF. CDR3 coding DNA: TGTGCCAGCAGTTGGGACAGGGAGCGGACCGGGGAGCTGTTTTTT.

This rearrangement joins TRBV6-5 to TRBJ1-1; tentatively, D is TRBD1 (5 bases). The CDR3 totals 13 residues. V shed 7 bases and J shed 3 bases, with 12 bases lying between them. Germline V gene data show CDR1 as MNHEY and CDR2 as SVGAGI. The DNA of the CDR3 is TGTGCCAGCACCGAGGGACCTTACACTGAAGCTTTCTTT. Its protein product is CASTEGPYTEAFF.

The rearrangement joins TRBV28 to TRBJ1-2; D possibly corresponds to TRBD1 (5 bases). V was cut by 2 bases and J by 2 bases, with 24 bases left in between. Germline assignment: CDR1 MDHEN and CDR2 SYDVKM. The length of the CDR3 is 19 residues. The CDR3 DNA is TGTGCCAGCAGTTTAGGGGAACGGGCAGGGATTCACCCAAACTATGGCTACACCTTC. Protein sequence: CASSLGERAGIHPNYGYTF.

V and J are TRBV5-6 and TRBJ2-6; no firm D call. This CDR3 has 16 amino acids. Germline V lookup: CDR1 SGHDT, CDR2 YYEEEE. The V end was cut by 2 bases, the J end by 1 base, with 10 bases between. The CDR3 spells CASSFYSSSGANVLTF. CDR3 nucleotide sequence: TGTGCCAGCAGCTTCTATTCCTCTTCTGGGGCCAACGTCCTGACTTTC.

The CDR3 region is CASSQDLRVNTEAFF. The DNA for the CDR3 is TGCGCCAGCAGCCAAGATCTGAGAGTGAACACTGAAGCTTTCTTT. The chain recombines TRBV4-3 with TRBJ1-1, with D unclear. Trimming cost V 0 bases and J 0 bases, with 8 bases left between them. The CDR3 is 15 amino acids. CDR1 and CDR2 (germline): LGHNA, YSLEER.

The V call is TRBV7-2, the J call TRBJ1-2, with TRBD1 matching over 11 bases. Germline CDR1 is SGHTA and CDR2 is FQGNSA. The CDR3 consists of 17 residues. The V segment lost 5 bases and the J segment 4 bases; nucleotides outside the gene matches: 12. CDR3 coding DNA: TGTGCCAGCAGCATCCGGGACAGGGGGGTTCTGGGCTATGGCTACACCTTC. It is translated as CASSIRDRGVLGYGYTF.

V usage is TRBV14 and J usage is TRBJ2-5; 10 nucleotides match TRBD2. The CDR3 runs 16 residues. Germline V CDR1 and CDR2: SGHDN, FVKESK. The trim removed 3 bases at V and 1 base at J, leaving 5 bases unmatched. The CDR3 nucleotides read TGTGCCAGCAGCCACTGGACTAGCGGCCCCCAAGAGACCCAGTACTTC. Protein sequence: CASSHWTSGPQETQYF.

The chain is built from TRBV5-8 and TRBJ1-1, with a weak D call TRBD1 (5 bases). Trimming pared 2 bases from V and 4 bases from J, leaving 18 bases between. The CDR3 length is 16 residues. The V gene's germline CDR1 is SGHTS and CDR2 YDEGEE. The CDR3 nucleotides are TGTGCCAGCAGCTTAAAAACGGGCGGGGGGATCACTGAAGCTTTCTTT. As protein: CASSLKTGGGITEAFF.

This chain joins TRBV6-5 and TRBJ1-1; no definite D call. CDR1 MNHEY and CDR2 SVGAGI come from the germline V gene. V lost 0 bases and J 7 bases, leaving 12 bases between the germline ends. This CDR3 spans 14 amino acids. As DNA, the CDR3 is TGTGCCAGCAGTTACTCGAGCGGTGTCTTTGAAGCTTTCTTT. This sequence encodes CASSYSSGVFEAFF.

The chain joins TRBV28 to TRBJ1-5; D is unresolved. From germline, CDR1 is MDHEN and CDR2 SYDVKM. V dropped 5 bases and J dropped 5 bases, with 4 bases sitting between them. The CDR3 extends over 11 amino acids. This chain's CDR3 is CASSAYQPQHF. CDR3 sequence (DNA): TGTGCCAGCAGTGCTTATCAGCCCCAGCATTTT.

The rearrangement uses TRBV4-2 and TRBJ2-3; perhaps TRBD2 as D (7 bases). The CDR3 length is 17 residues. Trimming pared 4 bases from V and 4 bases from J, leaving 21 bases between. The germline V gene has CDR1 LGHNA and CDR2 YNFKEQ. CDR3 region: CASSLGAGASKSDTQYF. The CDR3 DNA reads as TGTGCCAGCAGCCTTGGGGCGGGGGCCAGCAAGTCAGATACGCAGTATTTT.

This clone was detected only a few times. This chain links TRBV29-1 with TRBJ1-1; 7 nucleotides agree with TRBD1. Germline assignment: CDR1 SQVTM and CDR2 ANQGSEA. Germline trimming cut 6 bases from V and 5 bases from J; bases unmatched to any gene: 6. The CDR3 runs 12 residues. The CDR3: CSVYTGETEAFF. The CDR3 coding sequence is TGCAGCGTATATACAGGGGAAACTGAAGCTTTCTTT.

This rearrangement joins TRBV7-9 to TRBJ2-7; either TRBD1 or TRBD2 may fit D (5 bases each). CDR1 and CDR2 from the germline V gene are SEHNR and FQNEAQ (reference sequence). The CDR3 is 15 amino acids. The V end lost 4 bases, the J end lost 2 bases, and 15 bases lay between the germline ends. CDR3 protein: CASSSGTGQTYEQYF. The CDR3 nucleotides are TGTGCCAGCAGCTCCGGGACCGGACAAACCTACGAGCAGTACTTC. The entire variable domain, with the rest obtained from reference TRBV7-9 and TRBJ2-7, is as follows: DTGVSQNPRHKITKRGQNVTFRCDPISEHNRLYWYRQTLGQGPEFLTYFQNEAQLEKSRLLSDRFSAERPKGSFSTLEIQRTEQGDSAMYLCASSSGTGQTYEQYFGPGTRLTVT.

The rearrangement uses TRBV7-6 and TRBJ2-5, with D possibly TRBD2 on 5 matching bases. This CDR3 is 15 amino acids long. V was pared by 5 bases and J by 2 bases, with 15 bases between. Per the germline V gene, CDR1 is SGHVS and CDR2 is FNYEAQ. The CDR3 bases are TGTGCCAGCAGCATAAACGGAGGAGTTCAAGAGACCCAGTACTTC. Residues: CASSINGGVQETQYF.

The chain has TRBV9 and TRBJ1-2; D ambiguous. Trimming stripped 0 bases from V and 2 bases from J, with 11 bases between. The CDR3 extends over 15 amino acids. CDR1 and CDR2 (germline): SGDLS, YYNGEE. CDR3 bases: TGTGCCAGCAGCGTAGTTGCGTACAGCAACTATGGCTACACCTTC. This gives the protein CASSVVAYSNYGYTF.

The chain joins TRBV5-1 to TRBJ1-4, with D possibly TRBD1 on 5 matching bases. V was cut by 3 bases and J by 4 bases, with 10 bases left in between. The germline V gene encodes CDR1 SGHRS and CDR2 YFSETQ. CDR3 length: 14 residues. The CDR3 region is CASSWGRGNEKLFF. The CDR3 DNA follows: TGCGCCAGCAGCTGGGGACGGGGTAATGAAAAACTGTTTTTT.